One T cell receptor beta chain is described in this entry. Its antigen is unidentified. This entry comes from a study of T cell repertoires in cytomegalovirus infection. On the study more broadly: Public TCR beta signature analysis indicated the presence of both CMV infection and matching HLA type. Points from the study as a whole: The study identified carriers of CMV plus the relevant HLA from cumulative public TCR beta family frequency. HLA-C-restricted TCR beta clonotypes specific for CMV led the ex vivo response.

The CDR3 sequence is 17 residues long. Germline V gives CDR1 SGHDN, CDR2 FVKESK. Trimming at V came to 5 bases and at J to 4 bases, leaving 14 bases not matched to a gene. TCRdb re-derived calls from the reads in MiXCR, one entry per CDR3 protein. The sample records some 350,000 distinct CDR3 sequences, less than 20% being singletons. The receptor was derived from a human donor in good health (CMV status not recorded). Some clones in this sample may be carry-over from other donors' samples. This rearrangement joins TRBV14 to TRBJ1-3; 7 nucleotides align to TRBD1. Sequencing was done on a sample of PBMCs. The CDR3 protein is CASSSRQGESFGNTIYF. Written as DNA, the CDR3 is TGTGCCAGCAGCTCGAGACAGGGAGAGAGCTTCGGAAACACCATATATTTT.